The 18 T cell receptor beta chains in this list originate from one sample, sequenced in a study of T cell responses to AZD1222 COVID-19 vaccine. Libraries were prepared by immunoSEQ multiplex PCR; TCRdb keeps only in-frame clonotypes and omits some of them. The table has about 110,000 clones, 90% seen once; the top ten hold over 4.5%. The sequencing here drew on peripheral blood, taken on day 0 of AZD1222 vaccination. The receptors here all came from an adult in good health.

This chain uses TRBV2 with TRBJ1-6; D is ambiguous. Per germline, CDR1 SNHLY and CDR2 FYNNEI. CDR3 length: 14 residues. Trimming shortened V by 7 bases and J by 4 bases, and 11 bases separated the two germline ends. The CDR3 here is CASTRAAYNSPLHF. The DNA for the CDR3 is TGTGCCAGCACGAGGGCAGCATATAATTCACCCCTCCACTTT.

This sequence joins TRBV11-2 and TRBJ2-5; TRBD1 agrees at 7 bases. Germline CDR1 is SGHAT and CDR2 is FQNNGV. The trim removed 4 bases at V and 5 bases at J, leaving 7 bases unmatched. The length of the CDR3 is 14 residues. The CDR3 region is CASSSLGGGETQYF. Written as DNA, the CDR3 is TGTGCCAGCAGCTCCTTAGGGGGCGGGGAGACCCAGTACTTC.

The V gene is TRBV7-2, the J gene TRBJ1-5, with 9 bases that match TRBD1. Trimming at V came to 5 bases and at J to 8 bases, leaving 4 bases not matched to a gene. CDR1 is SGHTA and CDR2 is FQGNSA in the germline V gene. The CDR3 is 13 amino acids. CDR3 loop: CASSGRQGEPQHF. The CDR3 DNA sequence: TGTGCCAGCAGCGGTCGACAGGGGGAGCCCCAGCATTTT.

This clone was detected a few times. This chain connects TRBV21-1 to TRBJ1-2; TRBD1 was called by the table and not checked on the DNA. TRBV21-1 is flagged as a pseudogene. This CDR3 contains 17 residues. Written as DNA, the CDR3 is TGTGCCAGCAGCACTGGGGCCCGAGGGGGCCCCAACTATGGCTACACCTTC. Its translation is CASSTGARGGPNYGYTF.

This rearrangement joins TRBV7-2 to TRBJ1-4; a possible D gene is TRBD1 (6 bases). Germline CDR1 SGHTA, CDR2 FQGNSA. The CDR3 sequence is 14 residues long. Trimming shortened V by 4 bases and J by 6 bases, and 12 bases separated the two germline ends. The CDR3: CASSSRQGHEKLFF. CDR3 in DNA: TGTGCCAGCAGCTCACGGCAGGGGCATGAAAAACTGTTTTTT.

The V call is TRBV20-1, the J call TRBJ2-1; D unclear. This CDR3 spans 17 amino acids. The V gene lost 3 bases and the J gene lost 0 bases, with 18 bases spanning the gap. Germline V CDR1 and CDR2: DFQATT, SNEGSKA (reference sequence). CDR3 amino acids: CSASSGGVLSSYNEQFF. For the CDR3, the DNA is TGCAGTGCTAGTTCCGGTGGGGTACTCAGCTCCTACAATGAGCAGTTCTTC.

The CDR3 nucleotides read TGTGCCAGCAGCCCAGCGCTAGCGGGAGGTTACAATGAGCAGTTCTTC. This gives the protein CASSPALAGGYNEQFF. The gene calls are TRBV7-6 and TRBJ2-1; 11 positions match TRBD2. Germline CDR1 and CDR2: SGHVS and FNYEAQ. The CDR3 is made up of 16 amino acids. V lost 5 bases, J lost 4 bases, and 7 bases stayed unmatched. The variable domain in full, completed from reference TRBV7-6 and TRBJ2-1, reads GAGVSQSPRYKVTKRGQDVALRCDPISGHVSLYWYRQALGQGPEFLTYFNYEAQQDKSGLPNDRFSAERPEGSISTLTIQRTEQRDSAMYRCASSPALAGGYNEQFFGPGTRLTVL.

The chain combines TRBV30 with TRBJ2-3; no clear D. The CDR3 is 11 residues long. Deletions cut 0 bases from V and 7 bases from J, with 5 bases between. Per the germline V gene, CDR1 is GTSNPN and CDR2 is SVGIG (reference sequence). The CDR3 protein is CAWSVMNTQYF. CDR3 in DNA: TGTGCCTGGAGTGTTATGAATACGCAGTATTTT.

CDR3 region: CASSLWVDGELFF. Written as DNA, the CDR3 is TGTGCCAGCAGTTTATGGGTCGACGGGGAGCTGTTTTTT. V and J are TRBV28 and TRBJ2-2; D remains ambiguous. V shed 0 bases and J shed 7 bases, with 6 bases lying between them. The length of the CDR3 is 13 residues. Germline V lookup: CDR1 MDHEN, CDR2 SYDVKM.

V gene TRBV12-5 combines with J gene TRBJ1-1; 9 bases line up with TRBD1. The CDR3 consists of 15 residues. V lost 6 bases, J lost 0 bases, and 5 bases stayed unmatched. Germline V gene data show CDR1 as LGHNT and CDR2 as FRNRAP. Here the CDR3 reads CASGPGQGMNTEAFF. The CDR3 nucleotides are TGTGCTAGTGGCCCGGGACAGGGCATGAACACTGAAGCTTTCTTT. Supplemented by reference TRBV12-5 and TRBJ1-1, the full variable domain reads DARVTQTPRHKVTEMGQEVTMRCQPILGHNTVFWYRQTMMQGLELLAYFRNRAPLDDSGMPKDRFSAEMPDATLATLKIQPSEPRDSAVYFCASGPGQGMNTEAFFGQGTRLTVV.

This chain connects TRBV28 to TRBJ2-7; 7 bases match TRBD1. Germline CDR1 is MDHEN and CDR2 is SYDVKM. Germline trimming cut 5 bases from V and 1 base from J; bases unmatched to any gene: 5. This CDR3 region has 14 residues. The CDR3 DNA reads TGTGCCAGCAGTCTACAGGGGTCTTCCTACGAGCAGTACTTC. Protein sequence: CASSLQGSSYEQYF.

The CDR3 region is CASTLRTGFLGYTF. The CDR3 coding sequence is TGTGCCAGCACTCTTCGGACAGGGTTTCTTGGCTACACCTTC. The rearrangement links TRBV6-5 to TRBJ1-2; 8 positions agree with TRBD1. Germline assignment: CDR1 MNHEY and CDR2 SVGAGI. Trimming removed 7 bases from V and 7 bases from J; junction bases left unmatched: 11. CDR3 length: 14 residues.

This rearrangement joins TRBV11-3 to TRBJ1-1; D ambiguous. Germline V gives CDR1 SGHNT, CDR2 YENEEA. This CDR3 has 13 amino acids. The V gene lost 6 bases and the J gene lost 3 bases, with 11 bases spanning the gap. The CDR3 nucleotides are TGTGCCAGCAGTCCAGGCATGGACACTGAAGCTTTCTTT. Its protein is CASSPGMDTEAFF.

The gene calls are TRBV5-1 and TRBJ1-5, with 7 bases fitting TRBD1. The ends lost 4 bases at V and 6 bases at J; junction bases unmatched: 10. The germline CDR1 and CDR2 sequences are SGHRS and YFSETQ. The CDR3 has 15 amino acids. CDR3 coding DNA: TGCGCCAGCAGCCCCGGGACAGATGGGAGTCAGCCCCAGCATTTT. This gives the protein CASSPGTDGSQPQHF.

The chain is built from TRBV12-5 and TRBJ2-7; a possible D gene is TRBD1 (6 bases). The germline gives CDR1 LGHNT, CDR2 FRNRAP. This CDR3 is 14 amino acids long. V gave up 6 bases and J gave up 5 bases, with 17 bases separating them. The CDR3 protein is CASGAFNRVHEQYF. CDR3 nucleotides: TGTGCTAGTGGGGCATTTAACAGGGTCCACGAGCAGTACTTC.

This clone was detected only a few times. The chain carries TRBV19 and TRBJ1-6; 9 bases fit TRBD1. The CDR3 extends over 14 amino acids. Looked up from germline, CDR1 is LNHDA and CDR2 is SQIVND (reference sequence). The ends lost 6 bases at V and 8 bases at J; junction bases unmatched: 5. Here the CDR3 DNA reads TGTGCCAGTAGGTCCACAGGGGGCTATTCACCCCTCCACTTT. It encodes CASRSTGGYSPLHF.

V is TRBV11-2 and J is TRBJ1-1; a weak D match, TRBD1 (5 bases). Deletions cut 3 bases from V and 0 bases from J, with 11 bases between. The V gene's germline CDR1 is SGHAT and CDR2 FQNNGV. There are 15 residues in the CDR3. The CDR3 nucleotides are TGTGCCAGCAGCTTGGGACGTGTTATGAACACTGAAGCTTTCTTT. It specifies CASSLGRVMNTEAFF.

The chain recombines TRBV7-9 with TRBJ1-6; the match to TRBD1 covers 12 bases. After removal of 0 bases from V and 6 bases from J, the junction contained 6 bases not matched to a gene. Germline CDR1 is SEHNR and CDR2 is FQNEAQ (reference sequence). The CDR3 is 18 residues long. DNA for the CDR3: TGTGCCAGCAGCTTAGCTTTGGGACAGGGGGCTGGTAATTCACCCCTCCACTTT. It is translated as CASSLALGQGAGNSPLHF.